These 28 T cell receptor beta chains originate from one sample sequenced in a study of molecular identifiers for immune sequencing clone quantification. TCRdb re-analysed the PCR reads in MiXCR, keeping a single row per CDR3 protein. This sample has fewer than 350,000 distinct CDR3 sequences, with about a fifth found just once. Source material: naive CD8+ T cells from blood, with Jurkat cell RNA spiked in. Documented subset: FACS-sorted CD8+CD4-CCR7+CD45RA+ naive T cells. Source of these receptors: a human donor in good health. Some libraries in this study had Jurkat cell RNA spiked in.

In regard to this clonotype: It may be a read error: a sequence one base away is much more abundant. The CDR3 loop reads CASTKETEAFF. Here the CDR3 DNA reads TGTGCCAGTACCAAGGAGACTGAAGCTTTCTTT. The V call is TRBV19, the J call TRBJ1-1; no clear D gene. Deletions cut 7 bases from V and 5 bases from J, with 8 bases between. Germline V gene sequence: CDR1 LNHDA, CDR2 SQIVND (reference sequence). This CDR3 spans 11 amino acids.

Notes on this clonotype: The junction departs from the called germline gene at one end, perhaps through a read error. This CDR3 is CASSQERGTYGQYF. The CDR3 DNA reads TGCGCCAGCAGCCAAGAAAGGGGGACCTACGGGCAGTACTTC. The chain combines TRBV4-3 with TRBJ2-7, with D possibly matching TRBD1 (6 bases). The CDR3 is 14 amino acids. Germline values: CDR1 LGHNA, CDR2 YSLEER.

In regard to this clonotype: Possible read error: a much larger clone is one base away. J is TRBJ1-2 and V is TRBV29-1; no clear D. The CDR3 length is 13 residues. The V end was cut by 5 bases, the J end by 7 bases, with 17 bases between. Germline CDR1 reads SQVTM; CDR2 reads ANQGSEA. The CDR3 DNA reads as TGCAGCGTTAAGGGCAGCCCCTATTTTGGCTACACCTTC. Encoded protein: CSVKGSPYFGYTF.

In the case of this clonotype: It may be a read error: a sequence one base away is much more abundant. The chain employs TRBV19 and TRBJ2-7; tentative D call: TRBD2 (6 bases). Trimming cost V 1 base and J 3 bases, with 10 bases left between them. Germline lookup yields CDR1 LNHDA and CDR2 SQIVND (reference sequence). The length of the CDR3 is 14 residues. The CDR3 reads CASSIGGMSYEQYF. For the CDR3, the DNA is TGTGCCAGTAGTATAGGCGGGATGAGCTACGAGCAGTACTTC.

A few counts support this clonotype. The chain has TRBV7-2 and TRBJ2-1; TRBD1 matches 8 bases. The CDR3 is 18 residues long. The V and J ends lost 1 base and 3 bases, in that order; junction bases with no gene match: 11. The V gene's germline CDR1 is SGHTA and CDR2 FQGNSA. CDR3 residues: CASSLEENRGWFYNEQFF. The DNA for the CDR3 is TGTGCCAGCAGCTTAGAAGAGAACAGGGGGTGGTTCTACAATGAGCAGTTCTTC.

Many counts were recorded for this clonotype. As DNA, the CDR3 is TGTGCCAGCAGCCCGAGGGACAGGGCCACTAATGAAAAACTGTTTTTT. It is translated as CASSPRDRATNEKLFF. V gene TRBV7-9 combines with J gene TRBJ1-4; 9 bases fit TRBD1. With 5 bases clipped from V and 2 bases from J, the junction kept 6 bases outside the gene matches. This CDR3 region has 16 residues. Germline V CDR1 and CDR2: SEHNR, FQNEAQ (reference sequence).

On this clonotype itself: Being one base from a much bigger clone, this may be a read error. The chain combines TRBV29-1 with TRBJ2-7; TRBD2 matches 13 bases. Per the germline V gene, CDR1 is SQVTM and CDR2 is ANQGSEA. This CDR3 has 13 amino acids. The CDR3 DNA sequence: TGCAGGGTAGAGACTAGCGGGAGGAACGAGCAGTACTTC. Translation gives CRVETSGRNEQYF.

In its sample, this clonotype was seen many times. The chain couples TRBV14 to TRBJ2-3; no definite D call. The CDR3 has 17 amino acids. Germline values: CDR1 SGHDN, CDR2 FVKESK. Trimming removed 2 bases from V and 1 base from J, with 16 bases in between. The CDR3 region is CASSQKVPEPGTDTQYF. In DNA form, the CDR3 reads TGTGCCAGCAGCCAAAAGGTCCCGGAGCCGGGCACAGATACGCAGTATTTT. Full variable domain (rest looked up from reference TRBV14 and TRBJ2-3): EAGVTQFPSHSVIEKGQTVTLRCDPISGHDNLYWYRRVMGKEIKFLLHFVKESKQDESGMPNNRFLAERTGGTYSTLKVQPAELEDSGVYFCASSQKVPEPGTDTQYFGPGTRLTVL.

This clonotype was observed many times. V and J are TRBV6-5 and TRBJ2-7; TRBD1 might be the D (5 bases). Per the germline V gene, CDR1 is MNHEY and CDR2 is SVGAGI. Trimming pared 2 bases from V and 7 bases from J, leaving 9 bases between. The CDR3 has 12 residues. The CDR3 DNA reads as TGTGCCAGCAGTTACGCAGGGATGGAGCAGTACTTC. The encoded protein is CASSYAGMEQYF.

With regard to this clonotype: The junction departs from the called germline gene at one end, perhaps through a read error. V usage is TRBV7-7 and J usage is TRBJ2-5; 10 bases match TRBD2. Germline V lookup: CDR1 SSHAT, CDR2 FNYEAQ (reference sequence). The CDR3 length is 17 residues. CDR3 coding DNA: TGTGCTAGCAGCTTAGAGCCTTTACTAGCGGGGCAAGAGGCCCAGTACTTC. Translation: CASSLEPLLAGQEAQYF.

In the case of this clonotype: A much bigger clone sits one base away, suggesting this may be a read error. J is TRBJ2-1 and V is TRBV25-1; 7 bases agree with TRBD1. This CDR3 has 15 amino acids. V lost 3 bases and J lost 5; bases outside the gene matches: 7. The germline CDR1 and CDR2 sequences are MGHDK and SYGVNS. The CDR3 DNA reads TGTGCCAGCAGTGATACAGGGGATTTGGACAATGAGCAGTTCTTC. It yields the protein CASSDTGDLDNEQFF.

About this clonotype: A much larger clone differs by one base, so this may be a read error. This chain links TRBV5-6 with TRBJ1-2; D gene ambiguous. The CDR3 is 16 amino acids. CDR1 is SGHDT and CDR2 is YYEEEE in the germline V gene. The V end lost 3 bases, the J end lost 4 bases, and 19 bases lay between the germline ends. The CDR3 DNA is TGTGCCAGCAGCTCGGTTAGTGGCAGCGGACGCTATGGCTACACCTTC. Translation: CASSSVSGSGRYGYTF.

This clonotype showed up many times. V gene TRBV29-1 combines with J gene TRBJ1-2; D is uncertain. Trimming took 4 bases from V and 5 from J, leaving 17 bases between them. CDR1 and CDR2 from the germline V gene are SQVTM and ANQGSEA. The CDR3 has 14 amino acids. For the CDR3, the DNA is TGCAGCGTTGCGGCGGCTACCGGCCCTTATGGCTACACCTTC. Protein sequence: CSVAAATGPYGYTF.

As to this clonotype: A much larger clone is a single base away; this may be a read error. The chain links TRBV28 to TRBJ1-2; 8 bases line up with TRBD1. Germline CDR1 is MDHEN and CDR2 is SYDVKM. The CDR3 has 14 amino acids. The CDR3 here is CAGSRTGSGYGYTF. The CDR3 coding sequence is TGTGCCGGCAGTCGGACAGGGAGTGGCTATGGCTACACCTTC.

In its sample, this clonotype was seen many times. J is TRBJ2-3 and V is TRBV6-5, with D possibly being TRBD2 (5 bases). V was trimmed by 7 bases and J by 1 base, leaving 12 bases between them. CDR1 and CDR2 from the germline V gene are MNHEY and SVGAGI. CDR3 size: 14 residues. The CDR3 nucleotides are TGTGCCAGCAACCCGGGGTGGGGCACAGATACGCAGTATTTT. Translation: CASNPGWGTDTQYF.

The sample holds many counts of this clonotype. V usage is TRBV6-1 and J usage is TRBJ2-7; D gene uncertain. The ends were cut back, 1 base at V and 3 bases at J, with 7 bases in the middle. The CDR3 runs 13 residues. CDR1 and CDR2 from the germline V gene are MNHNS and SASEGT. CDR3 coding DNA: TGTGCCAGCAGTGAAGGCATAAACTACGAGCAGTACTTC. Translation: CASSEGINYEQYF.

Remarks on this clonotype: Germline is not matched at one junction end, which may reflect a read error. The genes are TRBV5-6 and TRBJ2-7; 10 nucleotides align to TRBD2. The germline gives CDR1 SGHDT, CDR2 YYEEEE. This CDR3 comprises 13 residues. As DNA, the CDR3 is TGTACCAGCAGATTAGCGGGAGGCTACGAGCAGTACTTC. It is translated as CTSRLAGGYEQYF.

This clonotype was recorded at least ten times. The chain couples TRBV12-5 to TRBJ1-5, with D possibly being TRBD1 (5 bases). The V gene's germline CDR1 is LGHNT and CDR2 FRNRAP. The V end lost 0 bases, the J end lost 0 bases, and 12 bases lay between the germline ends. The CDR3 is 17 residues long. This chain's CDR3 is CASGLVPGDDSNQPQHF. The CDR3, as DNA: TGTGCTAGTGGTTTGGTACCGGGGGACGATAGCAATCAGCCCCAGCATTTT.

The chain couples TRBV6-1 to TRBJ2-1, with 7 positions matching TRBD1. Trimming removed 4 bases from V and 13 bases from J; junction bases left unmatched: 7. The CDR3 is made up of 12 amino acids. CDR1 MNHNS and CDR2 SASEGT come from the germline V gene. The CDR3 bases are TGTGCCAGCAGTGGTACAGACAGGGCCCAGTTCTTC. Translation: CASSGTDRAQFF.

The rearrangement uses TRBV20-1 and TRBJ2-1; D possibly corresponds to TRBD1 (6 bases). Per the germline V gene, CDR1 is DFQATT and CDR2 is SNEGSKA (reference sequence). V lost 4 bases and J lost 0, with 13 bases in between. The CDR3 has 15 residues. The CDR3 bases are TGCAGTGCTAAGACAGGTTATAGCTCCTACAATGAGCAGTTCTTC. Amino acids: CSAKTGYSSYNEQFF.

This clonotype was seen at least ten times. The V and J genes are TRBV14 and TRBJ1-5; TRBD1 is a possible D gene (5 bases). The V end was cut by 3 bases, the J end by 0 bases, with 24 bases between. Germline V CDR1 and CDR2: SGHDN, FVKESK. The CDR3 loop spans 20 amino acids. The CDR3 sequence is CASSQRSSETAEYSNQPQHF. The CDR3 DNA sequence: TGTGCCAGCAGCCAGAGAAGCTCGGAGACAGCAGAATATAGCAATCAGCCCCAGCATTTT.

This clonotype was detected a few times. This sequence joins TRBV19 and TRBJ1-5; the D is unclear. The germline V gene has CDR1 LNHDA and CDR2 SQIVND (reference sequence). V was clipped by 3 bases and J by 6 bases, with 9 bases between them. The CDR3 loop spans 13 amino acids. The CDR3: CASSIASGQPQHF. For the CDR3, the DNA is TGTGCCAGTAGTATCGCGTCCGGTCAGCCCCAGCATTTT.

This clonotype has only a few counts. The rearrangement links TRBV27 to TRBJ2-7; D is tentatively TRBD1 or TRBD2 (5 bases each). Germline lookup yields CDR1 MNHEY and CDR2 SMNVEV (reference sequence). V lost 6 bases, J lost 2 bases, and 14 bases lay in between. The CDR3 totals 14 residues. DNA for the CDR3: TGTGCCAGCAGGAATAGGGACCGAGCCTACGAGCAGTACTTC. Amino acid sequence: CASRNRDRAYEQYF.

The genes are TRBV4-2 and TRBJ1-1, with 7 bases aligning to TRBD1. Per the germline V gene, CDR1 is LGHNA and CDR2 is YNFKEQ. V was clipped by 4 bases and J by 1 base; unmatched bases: 6. This CDR3 spans 15 amino acids. As DNA, the CDR3 is TGTGCCAGCAGCCGACAGACAGGGACGAACACTGAAGCTTTCTTT. This translates into CASSRQTGTNTEAFF.

This clonotype was counted ten times or more. The rearrangement joins TRBV7-8 to TRBJ2-6; D may be TRBD1 (5 bases). The V gene's germline CDR1 is SGHVS and CDR2 FQNEAQ. Between the trimmed V and J ends, which lost 1 base and 10 bases, there was a span of 11 bases. CDR3 length equals 14 residues. CDR3 in amino acids: CASSLVTGTNVLTF. The DNA for the CDR3 is TGTGCCAGCAGCTTAGTAACAGGAACAAACGTCCTGACTTTC.

On this clonotype: A much larger clone lies one base from this, so it may be a read error. The V gene is TRBV28, the J gene TRBJ1-1; D remains ambiguous. CDR1 and CDR2 (germline): MDHEN, SYDVKM. Trimming took off 4 bases at V and 3 bases at J, with 15 bases between the two ends. This CDR3 spans 15 amino acids. CDR3 nucleotide sequence: TGTGCCAGCAGTTCGGATCTTGCCTGGGACACTGAAGCTTTCTTT. This encodes CASSSDLAWDTEAFF.

This clonotype was counted at least ten times. V gene TRBV5-1 combines with J gene TRBJ2-5; a weak D match, TRBD2 (6 bases). The CDR3 contains 14 residues. The V end was cut by 3 bases, the J end by 2 bases, with 11 bases between. Germline CDR1 reads SGHRS; CDR2 reads YFSETQ. The CDR3 region is CASSSIGTQETQYF. The CDR3 DNA reads as TGCGCCAGCAGCTCAATAGGGACTCAAGAGACCCAGTACTTC.

This clonotype was detected a few times. This chain links TRBV7-9 with TRBJ1-1; no definite D call. Trimming stripped 5 bases from V and 0 bases from J, with 13 bases between. The CDR3 contains 15 residues. Germline V CDR1 and CDR2: SEHNR, FQNEAQ (reference sequence). The CDR3 DNA reads TGTGCCAGCAGCCCGAAAGGACGCATGAACACTGAAGCTTTCTTT. It yields the protein CASSPKGRMNTEAFF.